The 19 T cell receptor beta chains listed next were all sequenced from one sample in a study of response to subunit inactivated influenza vaccine. TCRdb re-derived calls from the RT-PCR reads in MiXCR, one entry per CDR3 protein. The sample lists more than 700,000 distinct CDR3 sequences; about 20% were seen once. Sequencing used PBMCs from blood, obtained less than 6 days after vaccination. These receptors were obtained from a man aged 45-65 years who received an inactivated influenza vaccine.

This chain joins TRBV5-6 and TRBJ1-4, with a possible D match to TRBD1 (5 bases). CDR1 and CDR2 (germline): SGHDT, YYEEEE. CDR3 length equals 18 residues. V dropped 3 bases and J dropped 0 bases, with 18 bases sitting between them. The CDR3 here is CASSWKGTGVSTNEKLFF. The CDR3 DNA sequence: TGTGCCAGCAGCTGGAAAGGGACCGGAGTATCAACTAATGAAAAACTGTTTTTT.

This clonotype was observed a few times. The rearrangement links TRBV5-1 to TRBJ2-7, with 9 bases matching TRBD2. The germline gives CDR1 SGHRS, CDR2 YFSETQ. Unmatched junction bases numbered 6, after V lost 1 base and J lost 4 bases. This CDR3 spans 15 amino acids. CDR3 DNA sequence: TGCGCCAGCAGCTTGTTAGCGGGAGATCGGTACGAGCAGTACTTC. This codes for CASSLLAGDRYEQYF. Supplemented by reference TRBV5-1 and TRBJ2-7, the full variable domain reads KAGVTQTPRYLIKTRGQQVTLSCSPISGHRSVSWYQQTPGQGLQFLFEYFSETQRNKGNFPGRFSGRQFSNSRSEMNVSTLELGDSALYLCASSLLAGDRYEQYFGPGTRLTVT.

This clonotype was seen repeatedly, ten times or more. The chain combines TRBV29-1 with TRBJ1-1, with D possibly matching TRBD1 (5 bases). CDR1 and CDR2 from the germline V gene are SQVTM and ANQGSEA. The V gene lost 5 bases and the J gene lost 7 bases, with 11 bases spanning the gap. The CDR3 sequence is 11 residues long. CDR3: CSVSSGGEAFF. The CDR3 DNA is TGCAGCGTTAGTAGCGGGGGTGAAGCTTTCTTT.

The chain joins TRBV12-3 or TRBV12-4 to TRBJ2-3, with D possibly TRBD1 on 6 matching bases. The CDR3 spans 13 residues. Deletions cut 5 bases from V and 6 bases from J, with 12 bases between. CDR3 protein: CASSPTGWDTQYF. In DNA form, the CDR3 reads TGTGCCAGCAGTCCGACAGGCTGGGATACGCAGTATTTT.

V gene TRBV5-5 combines with J gene TRBJ2-2; TRBD2 aligns across 8 bases. V gave up 2 bases and J gave up 1 base; unmatched junction bases: 4. Per the germline V gene, CDR1 is SGHKS and CDR2 is YYEKEE (reference sequence). The CDR3 is made up of 16 amino acids. The CDR3 sequence: CASSFSSGGNTGELFF. CDR3 bases: TGTGCCAGCAGCTTTTCCAGCGGGGGGAACACCGGGGAGCTGTTTTTT.

This clonotype has just a few counts. The V gene is TRBV24-1, the J gene TRBJ1-3; D call uncertain. In germline, CDR1 is KGHDR, CDR2 SFDVKD. CDR3 length equals 12 residues. V was clipped by 3 bases and J by 3 bases, with 2 bases between them. The CDR3 spells CATSDLGNTIYF. The CDR3 nucleotides read TGTGCCACCAGTGATCTTGGAAACACCATATATTTT.

This clonotype was observed a few times. The rearrangement uses TRBV20-1 and TRBJ2-1; 7 positions agree with TRBD1. CDR1 DFQATT and CDR2 SNEGSKA come from the germline V gene (reference sequence). With V trimmed by 6 bases and J by 2 bases, 4 bases remained unmatched. CDR3 length: 13 residues. Here the CDR3 reads CSAPDRTYNEQFF. The CDR3 DNA reads as TGCAGTGCCCCGGACAGGACCTACAATGAGCAGTTCTTC.

The chain employs TRBV29-1 and TRBJ2-3; 7 nucleotides line up with TRBD2. Germline V gene data show CDR1 as SQVTM and CDR2 as ANQGSEA. This CDR3 contains 15 residues. The CDR3: CSGLSGSGGTDTQYF. The DNA for the CDR3 is TGCAGTGGGCTCTCAGGGAGCGGGGGCACAGATACGCAGTATTTT.

The chain couples TRBV9 to TRBJ2-2; 11 bases agree with TRBD2. In germline, CDR1 is SGDLS, CDR2 YYNGEE. The CDR3 runs to 17 residues. The J segment lost 3 bases and the V segment lost 4 bases, leaving 8 bases of the junction unmatched. The CDR3 bases are TGTGCCAGCAGCTCCGCTAGCGGGGGGACCTACACCGGGGAGCTGTTTTTT. Residues: CASSSASGGTYTGELFF.

The chain is built from TRBV6-2 or TRBV6-3 and TRBJ2-3, with TRBD2 as a possible D gene (6 bases). CDR1 is MNHEY and CDR2 is SVGEGT in the germline V gene. V lost 0 bases to trimming and J lost 1 base, with 11 bases between them. The CDR3 extends over 16 amino acids. CDR3 in amino acids: CASSYSRDRGTDTQYF. The CDR3 DNA is TGTGCCAGCAGTTACTCGCGGGATAGGGGCACAGATACGCAGTATTTT.

CDR3 DNA sequence: TGTGCCAGCAGCTTAGGTGTCTGGGGACTAGCTCACAATGAGCAGTTCTTC. This encodes CASSLGVWGLAHNEQFF. This chain links TRBV7-9 with TRBJ2-1, with 9 bases fitting TRBD2. The ends lost 1 base at V and 5 bases at J; junction bases unmatched: 9. The CDR3 runs 17 residues. Germline V gives CDR1 SEHNR, CDR2 FQNEAQ (reference sequence).

V usage is TRBV19 and J usage is TRBJ2-7; 9 bases align to TRBD1. This CDR3 spans 16 amino acids. Germline V CDR1 and CDR2: LNHDA, SQIVND (reference sequence). The ends lost 6 bases at V and 3 bases at J; junction bases unmatched: 12. The CDR3 loop reads CASRPDRGQGNYEQYF. CDR3 DNA sequence: TGTGCCAGTAGACCTGATCGGGGACAGGGAAACTACGAGCAGTACTTC.

This clonotype was counted between two and nine times. The genes are TRBV20-1 and TRBJ2-7; 11 positions agree with TRBD2. Per germline, CDR1 DFQATT and CDR2 SNEGSKA (reference sequence). This CDR3 is 14 amino acids long. The junction had 6 bases not matched to a gene; V was cut back by 4 bases and J by 4 bases. DNA of the CDR3: TGCAGTGCTAAAGTAGCGGGAGGGTTGTACGAGCAGTACTTC. Its protein is CSAKVAGGLYEQYF.

The chain is built from TRBV5-5 and TRBJ1-4, with TRBD1 as a possible D gene (5 bases). Germline loops: CDR1 SGHKS, CDR2 YYEKEE (reference sequence). The CDR3 spans 16 residues. V lost 0 bases and J 1 base, leaving 10 bases between the germline ends. DNA for the CDR3: TGTGCCAGCAGCTTGGCCGCAGGGTTAACTAATGAAAAACTGTTTTTT. As protein: CASSLAAGLTNEKLFF.

V is TRBV10-2 and J is TRBJ1-4; D remains unclear. From germline, CDR1 is WSHSY and CDR2 SAAADI. The CDR3 covers 14 residues. V was shortened by 0 bases and J by 8 bases, with 10 bases between the two germline ends. The CDR3 loop reads CASSESGVNEKLFF. The CDR3 DNA follows: TGCGCCAGCAGTGAGTCCGGGGTTAACGAAAAACTGTTTTTT.

V and J are TRBV7-2 and TRBJ2-1, with unresolved D. V lost 1 base to trimming and J lost 7 bases, with 5 bases between them. Germline V gives CDR1 SGHTA, CDR2 FQGNSA. The CDR3 has 12 residues. CDR3 nucleotides: TGTGCCAGCAGCTTAGAGGTTAATGAGCAGTTCTTC. Its translation is CASSLEVNEQFF.

The chain recombines TRBV20-1 with TRBJ1-1, with a weak D call TRBD1 (6 bases). V shed 4 bases and J shed 6 bases, with 9 bases lying between them. The V gene's germline CDR1 is DFQATT and CDR2 SNEGSKA (reference sequence). The CDR3 has 11 residues. The CDR3 here is CSATNRAEAFF. DNA of the CDR3: TGCAGTGCTACTAACAGGGCTGAAGCTTTCTTT.

This clonotype appeared many times. This sequence joins TRBV5-1 and TRBJ2-7; 7 bases fit TRBD1. The CDR3 length is 16 residues. Germline CDR1 SGHRS, CDR2 YFSETQ. Germline trimming cut 2 bases from V and 1 base from J; bases unmatched to any gene: 9. The CDR3 region is CASSFGMGQISYEQYF. CDR3 DNA: TGCGCCAGCAGCTTTGGGATGGGACAGATATCCTACGAGCAGTACTTC.

Many counts were recorded for this clonotype. The gene calls are TRBV29-1 and TRBJ2-1; 9 bases are shared with TRBD2. Trimming took 8 bases from V and 9 from J; bases not matched to a gene: 14. From germline, CDR1 is SQVTM and CDR2 ANQGSEA. The CDR3 contains 14 residues. The CDR3 sequence is CSHRSGRLSGEQFF. In DNA form, the CDR3 reads TGCAGCCACCGGAGCGGGAGGCTCTCAGGTGAGCAGTTCTTC.